The source of this T cell receptor beta chain is a study of a mutant IDH1 vaccine in newly diagnosed glioma. Specified time point: week 47, end of study. All doses held 300 ug of mutant IDH1 20-mer peptide, with topical imiquimod. Findings of the study overall: Apparently unrelated to pseudoprogression were changes in the top peripheral T cell clonotypes. Evidence of vaccine-induced immune responses was documented in approximately 93% of patients.

J gave up 8 bases and V 6 bases, and 5 bases lay outside the gene matches. Germline CDR1 is MNHNS and CDR2 is SASEGT. The CDR3 sequence is 14 residues long. Generated by immunoSEQ multiplex PCR, the TCRdb table keeps only in-frame clones and is missing some. The sample has tens of thousands of clones, 89% seen once. A word on this clone: No antigen is known for it.

Sequencing used PBMCs, obtained from a glioma patient whose treatment included an IDH1 peptide vaccine. The J gene is TRBJ1-6, the V gene TRBV6-1, with TRBD1 matching 9 bases. This receptor was identified in a woman aged 50 to 65 with glioma. The CDR3, as DNA: TGTGCCAGCAGGCAAACAGGGGGCGATTCACCCCTCCACTTT. Amino acids: CASRQTGGDSPLHF.